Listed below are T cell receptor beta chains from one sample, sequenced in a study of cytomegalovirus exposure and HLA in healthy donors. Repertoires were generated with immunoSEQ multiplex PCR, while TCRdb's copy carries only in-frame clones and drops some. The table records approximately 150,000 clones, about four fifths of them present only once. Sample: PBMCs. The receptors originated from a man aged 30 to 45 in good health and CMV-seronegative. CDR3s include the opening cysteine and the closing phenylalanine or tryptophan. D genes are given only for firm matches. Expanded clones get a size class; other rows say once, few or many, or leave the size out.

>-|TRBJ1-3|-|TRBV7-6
TGTGCCAGCAGCTTAGGTGGAGCAACGCTTAGTACTGGAAACACCATATATTTT
CASSLGGATLSTGNTIYF
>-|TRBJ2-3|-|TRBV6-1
TGTGCCAGCAGTATGGGGACATCCCCCGATACGCAGTATTTT
CASSMGTSPDTQYF
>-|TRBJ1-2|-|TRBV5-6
TGTGCCAGCAGCTTGAAGGGATATGAGGGGGATGGCTACACCTTC
CASSLKGYEGDGYTF
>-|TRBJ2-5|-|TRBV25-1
TGTGCCAGCAGTGAATATAGCCTGGGAGAGACCCAGTACTTC
CASSEYSLGETQYF
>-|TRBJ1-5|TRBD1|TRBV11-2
TGTGCCAGCAGCCCGGGACAGCAAAGGAATCAGCCCCAGCATTTT
CASSPGQQRNQPQHF
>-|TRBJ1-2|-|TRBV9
TGTGCCAGCAGCGTAGCCCGCTATGGCTACACCTTC
CASSVARYGYTF
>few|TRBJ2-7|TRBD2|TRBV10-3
TGTGCCATCGGGGGACCGGGACTAGCGGTGACCTACGAGCAGTACTTC
CAIGGPGLAVTYEQYF
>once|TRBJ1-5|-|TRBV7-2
TGTGCCAGCAGCTTAGTGGGAGGCAGTAGCAATCAGCCCCAGCATTTT
CASSLVGGSSNQPQHF
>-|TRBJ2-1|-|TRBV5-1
TGCGCCAGCAGCTTCACCCTAACTAGTGATGAGCAGTTCTTC
CASSFTLTSDEQFF
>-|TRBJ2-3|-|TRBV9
TGTGCCAGCAGCGTCCCGGACAGATGGCAGTATTTT
CASSVPDRWQYF
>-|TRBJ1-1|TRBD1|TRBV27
TGTGCCAGCGGGACAGGGGGGAACACTGAAGCTTTCTTT
CASGTGGNTEAFF
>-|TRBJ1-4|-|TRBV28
TGTGCCAGCAGTTTCCTCGAGGCCGCAACTAATGAAAAACTGTTTTTT
CASSFLEAATNEKLFF
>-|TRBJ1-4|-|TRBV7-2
TGTGCCATCGGGGGGGACAACCCCGCGGAAAAACTGTTTTTT
CAIGGDNPAEKLFF
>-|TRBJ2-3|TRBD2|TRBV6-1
TGTGCCAGCAGGGTAGCGGGGGGGCGGAAGGATACGCAGTATTTT
CASRVAGGRKDTQYF
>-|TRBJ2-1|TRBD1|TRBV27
TGTGCCAGCAGTGATGGGACAGGGGGCCTAGATGAGCAGTTCTTC
CASSDGTGGLDEQFF
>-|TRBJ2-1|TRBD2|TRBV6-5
TGTGCCAGCTTTCGTAGCGGGGGGGGAAATGAGCAGTTCTTC
CASFRSGGGNEQFF
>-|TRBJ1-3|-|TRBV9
TGTGCCAGCAGCGTAGCAGGGAACTCTGGAAACACCATATATTTT
CASSVAGNSGNTIYF
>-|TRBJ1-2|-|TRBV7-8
TGTGCCAGCAGCTCAGCCTCAGAATACTATGGCTACACCTTC
CASSSASEYYGYTF
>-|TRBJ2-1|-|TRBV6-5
TGTGCCAGCAGTTCCTTCCCCGGGACTGGGGACAATGAGCAGTTCTTC
CASSSFPGTGDNEQFF